This TCR beta chain was retrieved from a study of blood T cells in healthy people across ages. General observations from the study: Nothing was known about donor CMV status, and this possibly confounded expanded clonotype changes.

In its sample, this clonotype was seen many times. Its antigen is still unknown. The second PCR ran about 6 to 12 cycles with a sample-barcoded 5' primer and J-beta primers. Every single cDNA molecule received a tag from a template-switch adaptor with 12 random nucleotides. In TCRdb, the 5' RACE reads were re-called with MiXCR into one record per CDR3 protein. Of 790,000 or so distinct CDR3 sequences in the sample, around 50% are singletons; the top ten hold 15% to 20%. V gave up 1 base and J gave up 9 bases; unmatched junction bases: 6. Germline V gene data show CDR1 as SGHTA and CDR2 as FQGNSA. This CDR3 is 14 amino acids long. Total RNA was extracted at no less than 5.5 micrograms per sample.

The TCR was taken from a man at least 80 years old in good health. The specimen was blood. The chain has TRBV7-2 and TRBJ2-1; 7 bases align to TRBD2. CDR3 nucleotides: TGTGCCAGCAGCTTAGTCAGGACGGGAGGTGAGCAGTTCTTC. Protein product: CASSLVRTGGEQFF.